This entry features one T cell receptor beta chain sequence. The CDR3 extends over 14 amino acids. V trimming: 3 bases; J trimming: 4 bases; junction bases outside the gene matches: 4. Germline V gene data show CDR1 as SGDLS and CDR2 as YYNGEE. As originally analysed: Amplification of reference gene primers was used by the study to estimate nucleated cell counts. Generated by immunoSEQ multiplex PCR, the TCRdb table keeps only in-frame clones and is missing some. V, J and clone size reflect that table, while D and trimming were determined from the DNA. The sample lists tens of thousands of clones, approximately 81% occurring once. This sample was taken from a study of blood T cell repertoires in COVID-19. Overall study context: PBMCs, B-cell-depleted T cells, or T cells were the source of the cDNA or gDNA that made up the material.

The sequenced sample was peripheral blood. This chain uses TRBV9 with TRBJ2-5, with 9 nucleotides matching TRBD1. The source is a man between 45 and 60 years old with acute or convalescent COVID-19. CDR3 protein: CASSEGQGGETQYF. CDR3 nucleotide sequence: TGTGCCAGCAGCGAGGGACAGGGAGGAGAGACCCAGTACTTC.